These 15 T cell receptor beta chains were all obtained from the same sample, sequenced in a study of blood T cells in healthy people across ages. It was with a sample-barcoded 5' primer and a J-beta primer mix that a second PCR of roughly 6 to 12 cycles was run. One entry per CDR3 protein results from TCRdb running MiXCR on the 5' RACE reads. The sample records more than 650,000 distinct CDR3 sequences, roughly 26% being singletons. The same sample was also used in a study of T cells of mothers and their children.

Sample: blood. These receptors were obtained from a boy between 10 and 17 years old in good health.

The genes are TRBV4-1 and TRBJ2-1, with D tentatively TRBD1 (6 bases). Germline loops: CDR1 MGHRA, CDR2 YSYEKL. This CDR3 contains 15 residues. The V end was cut by 4 bases, the J end by 2 bases, with 12 bases between. The CDR3 DNA reads as TGCGCCAGCAGCCCAAGACAGGAACCCTACAATGAGCAGTTCTTC. This gives the protein CASSPRQEPYNEQFF.

The chain uses TRBV4-2 and TRBJ2-7; 9 bases are shared with TRBD2. V was pared by 0 bases and J by 4 bases, with 7 bases of the junction left unmatched. The CDR3 runs 16 residues. Germline V lookup: CDR1 LGHNA, CDR2 YNFKEQ. The CDR3: CASSQEGASGAYEQYF. The CDR3 DNA reads as TGTGCCAGCAGCCAAGAAGGGGCTAGCGGGGCTTACGAGCAGTACTTC.

The chain employs TRBV10-3 and TRBJ2-1, with TRBD2 matching over 10 bases. CDR3 size: 14 residues. J lost 7 bases, V lost 2 bases, and 2 bases had no gene match. The germline CDR1 and CDR2 sequences are ENHRY and SYGVKD. CDR3 nucleotides: TGTGCCATCAGTGAGACACTAGCGGGGAATGAGCAGTTCTTC. The encoded protein is CAISETLAGNEQFF.

This rearrangement joins TRBV12-3 or TRBV12-4 to TRBJ2-5; tentative D call: TRBD1 (6 bases). With the DNA end fitting TRBJ2-7 better, the J assignment may be wrong. This CDR3 contains 13 residues. The chain's CDR3 is CASSFVQGNEQYF. The CDR3 nucleotides read TGTGCCAGCAGTTTTGTACAGGGAAACGAGCAGTACTTC.

As to this clonotype: A read error may produce the germline difference seen at one junction end. This chain joins TRBV6-1 and TRBJ2-5; 10 bases are shared with TRBD2. The V gene's germline CDR1 is MNHNS and CDR2 SASEGT. The CDR3 contains 16 residues. As DNA, the CDR3 is TGTGCCAGCAGCCCCGGGGCTAGCGGGGGTCAAGAGACCCGGTACTTC. Translating it yields CASSPGASGGQETRYF.

This clonotype was seen only a few times. The CDR3 is CASSLEGSGEAFF. The CDR3 DNA reads as TGTGCCAGCAGCTTGGAGGGGTCGGGTGAAGCTTTCTTT. This chain connects TRBV12-3 or TRBV12-4 to TRBJ1-1; perhaps TRBD1 as D (5 bases). The CDR3 is 13 amino acids. Trimming removed 6 bases from V and 7 bases from J, with 15 bases in between.

V and J are TRBV12-3 or TRBV12-4 and TRBJ2-5; 11 nucleotides agree with TRBD2. V lost 4 bases to trimming and J lost 5 bases; unmatched junction nucleotides: 12. The CDR3 length is 17 residues. The chain's CDR3 is CASSSGSGGARGETQYF. The CDR3 bases are TGTGCCAGCAGTTCTGGTAGCGGGGGGGCCCGTGGGGAGACCCAGTACTTC.

The rearrangement joins TRBV18 to TRBJ2-1; D not certain. Trimming took off 4 bases at V and 0 bases at J, with 7 bases between the two ends. The CDR3 contains 14 residues. CDR1 KGHSH and CDR2 LQKENI come from the germline V gene. CDR3 nucleotides: TGTGCCAGCTCACTACAGTTCTCCTACAATGAGCAGTTCTTC. Protein product: CASSLQFSYNEQFF.

V gene TRBV7-3 combines with J gene TRBJ2-4; D tentatively fits TRBD1 or TRBD2 (5 bases each). Germline lookup yields CDR1 SGHTA and CDR2 FQGTGA. The V and J ends lost 5 bases and 2 bases respectively, with 22 bases between them. CDR3 length: 18 residues. CDR3 protein: CASSPGAGRGLSKNIQYF. DNA for the CDR3: TGTGCCAGCAGCCCCGGGGCTGGTCGGGGCCTATCCAAAAACATTCAGTACTTC.

This clonotype has only a few counts. V gene TRBV20-1 combines with J gene TRBJ1-2; D is perhaps TRBD1 (6 bases). The CDR3 has 13 amino acids. V lost 2 bases and J lost 3, with 10 bases in between. CDR1 DFQATT and CDR2 SNEGSKA come from the germline V gene (reference sequence). The CDR3 protein is CSARKGGDYGYTF. The CDR3 region has the DNA TGCAGTGCTAGAAAGGGGGGCGACTATGGCTACACCTTC.

The chain couples TRBV9 to TRBJ2-5; the D gene is possibly TRBD2 (5 bases). The end of the DNA aligns better with TRBJ2-7, so the J call may be wrong. The CDR3 is made up of 16 amino acids. Germline values: CDR1 SGDLS, CDR2 YYNGEE. The DNA of the CDR3 is TGTGCCAGCAGCCCTCTGGACTCGGTCCTCTCCTACGAGCAGTACTTC. This codes for CASSPLDSVLSYEQYF.

This chain joins TRBV6-5 and TRBJ1-2, with TRBD1 as a possible D gene (5 bases). The CDR3 totals 14 residues. V lost 0 bases to trimming and J lost 8 bases, with 13 bases between them. The germline V gene encodes CDR1 MNHEY and CDR2 SVGAGI. The chain's CDR3 is CASSYSGEDSGYTF. CDR3 nucleotides: TGTGCCAGCAGTTACTCAGGGGAGGACTCGGGCTACACCTTC.

The rearrangement uses TRBV3-1 and TRBJ2-7; D may be TRBD2 (6 bases). The CDR3 has 16 residues. Trimming shortened V by 2 bases and J by 0 bases, and 14 bases separated the two germline ends. CDR1 LGHDT and CDR2 YNNKEL come from the germline V gene (reference sequence). CDR3 region: CASSQHVGGYSYEQYF. The CDR3 DNA reads as TGTGCCAGCAGCCAACACGTCGGGGGTTACTCCTACGAGCAGTACTTC.

This clonotype was found a few times. This rearrangement joins TRBV6-5 to TRBJ2-5; 12 bases align to TRBD1. The J call could be wrong; TRBJ2-7 is a better fit for the DNA end. Germline V gene sequence: CDR1 MNHEY, CDR2 SVGAGI. The CDR3 runs to 14 residues. CDR3 coding DNA: TGTGCCAGCACCCCAGGGACAGGGGGCTCCGAGCAGTACTTC. It translates to CASTPGTGGSEQYF.

The V and J genes are TRBV7-9 and TRBJ1-2; 7 positions agree with TRBD1. The CDR3 is 18 amino acids. J lost 8 bases, V lost 0 bases, and 18 bases had no gene match. Germline assignment: CDR1 SEHNR and CDR2 FQNEAQ (reference sequence). The CDR3 here is CASSLAVGTGQKILGYTF. DNA for the CDR3: TGTGCCAGCAGCTTAGCAGTCGGGACGGGACAGAAGATCCTGGGCTACACCTTC.